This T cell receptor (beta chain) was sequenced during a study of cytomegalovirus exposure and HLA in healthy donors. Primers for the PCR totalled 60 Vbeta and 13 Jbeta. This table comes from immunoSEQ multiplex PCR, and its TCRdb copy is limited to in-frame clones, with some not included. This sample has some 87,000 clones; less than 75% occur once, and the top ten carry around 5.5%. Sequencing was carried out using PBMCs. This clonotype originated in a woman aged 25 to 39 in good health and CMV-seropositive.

In DNA, the CDR3 is TGTGCCAGCAGCCAGGACAGGGGGGAGACTGAAGCTTTCTTT. The encoded protein is CASSQDRGETEAFF. The J gene is TRBJ1-1, the V gene TRBV2; TRBD1 matches 10 bases. This CDR3 is built from 14 residues. With 6 bases clipped from V and 5 bases from J, the junction kept 6 bases outside the gene matches. CDR1 SNHLY and CDR2 FYNNEI come from the germline V gene. Full variable domain (outside the CDR3, taken from reference TRBV2 and TRBJ1-1): EPEVTQTPSHQVTQMGQEVILRCVPISNHLYFYWYRQILGQKVEFLVSFYNNEISEKSEIFDDQFSVERPDGSNFTLKIRSTKLEDSAMYFCASSQDRGETEAFFGQGTRLTVV.